The TCR beta chain described here comes from a study of control samples from healthy donors and cancer patients (dated by TCRdb to the early 2020s). To note about this clone: This receptor's antigen is unknown. There are no base qualities to consult, and no much larger clone falls within one base.

The CDR3 has 17 amino acids, counting the end cysteine and phenylalanine. Only the CDR3 DNA stays, 51 bases, in frame from base 1. Sequences MGHRA (CDR1) and YSYEKL (CDR2) are obtained from the germline V gene. V is trimmed back by 0 bases and J by 5 bases, and the junction contains 9 bases that no gene match accounts for. The method was the immunoSEQ multiplex PCR assay. TCRdb took this table from immuneACCESS and kept in-frame rearrangements with V and J called. Such tables lack part of the clones; where checked against another copy, unresolved V genes explain under half of the gap, and the rest is unexplained. In this sample the table shows about 190,000 clones, roughly nine tenths of which occur a single time. Approximately 1.8% of the sample lies in the top ten.

This receptor chain uses TRBV4-1 and TRBJ2-3, and 9 junction bases match TRBD2. This receptor was taken from a man younger than 45 in good health. The specimen sequenced was blood. In nucleotides, the sequence is TGCGCCAGCAGCCAAGAAGCCCGCGGGGGGGCCATAGATACGCAGTATTTT. It translates as CASSQEARGGAIDTQYF.